The clone carrying this TCR beta chain was observed a handful of times. Sequencing was performed with immunoSEQ multiplex PCR; in TCRdb, only in-frame clones are kept and a portion is missing. In the table there are approximately 50,000 clones, nearly 90% of which are singletons. The sample is drawn from a study of blood T cell repertoires in COVID-19. In the study overall: Both acute and convalescent COVID-19 samples were obtained from the United States, Italy and Spain. The analysed material was cDNA or gDNA that came from T cells, B-cell-depleted T cells, or PBMCs.

Sequenced input: peripheral blood. This TCR was sampled from a man aged 80 or over with active or convalescent COVID-19.

CDR3 loop: CASSETLAGGPYNEQFF. DNA for the CDR3: TGCGCCAGCAGTGAGACACTAGCGGGGGGGCCGTACAATGAGCAGTTCTTC. The V gene is TRBV10-2, the J gene TRBJ2-1, with 13 nucleotides matching TRBD2. Germline loops: CDR1 WSHSY, CDR2 SAAADI. With V trimmed by 2 bases and J by 4 bases, 5 bases remained unmatched. This CDR3 contains 17 residues.